This T cell receptor beta chain was captured in a study of naive and memory T cell subsets. Findings and limits, study-wide: Especially in CD8 cells, naive repertoires contained a few larger clonotypes, possibly CD45RA-re-expressing memory cells. Naive and memory repertoire findings lacked a ground truth for validation. In CD4 and CD8 cells, diversity dropped from naive through EMRA.

Both TRBC1 and TRBC2 were covered by a beta constant-region primer of two equimolar oligonucleotides. Ligated cDNA was amplified by four rounds of PCR with nested alpha and beta constant-region primers and SP2. MiXCR was run by TCRdb on the UMI-ligation and nested PCR reads, yielding one entry per CDR3 protein. The profile shows about 90,000 distinct CDR3 sequences, 10% to 12% of them singletons. Cells stained for CD3, CD4, CD8, CD45RA and CD27 were sorted into four subsets. Trimming removed 3 bases from V and 2 bases from J; junction bases left unmatched: 23. The CDR3 is 20 amino acids. Germline CDR1 and CDR2: SQVTM and ANQGSEA. In the case of this clonotype: Its antigen is not identified.

This receptor was identified in a human donor in good health. Sequenced: naive CD4+ T cells from blood. The chain carries TRBV29-1 and TRBJ1-2, with 8 bases that match TRBD1. The CDR3 region has the DNA TGCAGCGTTGATAAGCGGGGGCCCGGGACAGGCGGAGTCCTCAACTATGGCTACACCTTC. Protein product: CSVDKRGPGTGGVLNYGYTF.